The rows below give T cell receptor beta chains drawn from one sample of a study of blood T cell repertoires in COVID-19. Here immunoSEQ multiplex PCR was the method, and the copy in TCRdb shows in-frame clones only, minus some. The data show roughly 250,000 clones, around 83% seen once. Source material: peripheral blood. The source is a woman aged 55-75 years with active or convalescent COVID-19. Both conserved end residues are part of each CDR3. Fields, in order: V gene, clone size, J gene, D gene, CDR3 DNA, CDR3 protein. The D gene is left open where the match is weak. Part of the rows lack a size; the others show once, few, many or a class for expanded clones.

>TRBV6-1|.|TRBJ2-7|TRBD1
TGTGCCAGCAGTGAGGACAGGGGTGTTTACGAGCAGTACTTC
CASSEDRGVYEQYF
>TRBV9|few|TRBJ2-3|TRBD2
TGTGCCAGCAGCGTAGCAGCGGGGGGACCCACAGATACGCAGTATTTT
CASSVAAGGPTDTQYF
>TRBV10-3|.|TRBJ1-4|.
TGTGCCATCAGTGAGGGCCAAGAAAAACTGTTTTTT
CAISEGQEKLFF
>TRBV5-1|.|TRBJ1-2|.
TGCGCCAGCAGCTCGCTAATCCCAGGGGATGGCTACACCTTC
CASSSLIPGDGYTF
>TRBV2|.|TRBJ2-5|.
TGTGCCAGCAGTGAAACGGAAGCGAGGGAGACCCAGTACTTC
CASSETEARETQYF
>TRBV25-1|few|TRBJ1-1|TRBD1
TGTGCCAGCACCGCACCAGGGACAGGGGGCCCCGGAACTGAAGCTTTCTTT
CASTAPGTGGPGTEAFF
>TRBV30|.|TRBJ1-6|TRBD1
TGTGCCTGTGAACTGGGGACAGGGGACTCACCCCTCCACTTT
CACELGTGDSPLHF
>TRBV18|.|TRBJ1-1|.
TGTGCCAGCTCGGCTCGGAGTTGGGGGGACACTGAAGCTTTCTTT
CASSARSWGDTEAFF
>TRBV25-1|.|TRBJ1-4|.
TGTGCCAGCAGTGAATGGGGGCCCGCAACTAATGAAAAACTGTTTTTT
CASSEWGPATNEKLFF
>TRBV19|.|TRBJ1-6|TRBD1
TGTGCCAGTAGGACCGGACAGGTTGCCGGTTCACCCCTCCACTTT
CASRTGQVAGSPLHF
>TRBV10-1|once|TRBJ1-3|.
TGCGCCAGCAGTGAGAACACTGGAAACACCATATATTTT
CASSENTGNTIYF
>TRBV6-2/TRBV6-3|.|TRBJ1-2|.
TGTGCCAGCAGTTACTCGGCCTTGTATGGCTACACCTTC
CASSYSALYGYTF